Listed here are 9 T cell receptor beta chains from one sample, sequenced in a study of blood T cell repertoires in COVID-19. TCRdb's copy holds only in-frame clones and misses some; the assay was immunoSEQ multiplex PCR. The data contain fewer than 150,000 clones, around 82% of them singletons. The material sequenced was peripheral blood. These receptor sequences come from a woman in her 30s who had recovered from COVID-19.

The chain employs TRBV5-1 and TRBJ2-3; TRBD1 might be the D (5 bases). Germline V gene lookup returns CDR1 SGHRS and CDR2 YFSETQ. The CDR3 extends over 14 amino acids. V lost 0 bases, J lost 2 bases, and 7 bases lay in between. The chain's CDR3 is CASSLARDTDTQYF. CDR3 nucleotides: TGCGCCAGCAGCTTGGCCAGGGACACAGATACGCAGTATTTT.

This clone has a single count. The rearrangement joins TRBV6-6 to TRBJ1-2; perhaps TRBD1 as D (6 bases). V shed 6 bases and J shed 4 bases, with 18 bases lying between them. CDR3 size: 15 residues. Germline V gene data show CDR1 as MNHNY and CDR2 as SVGAGI (reference sequence). DNA of the CDR3: TGTGCCAGCAGGTCTACCACAGGGACCGCCTATGGCTACACCTTC. Its protein product is CASRSTTGTAYGYTF.

This clone was observed once. V and J are TRBV25-1 and TRBJ1-2; 8 bases line up with TRBD1. The CDR3 contains 13 residues. V lost 4 bases and J lost 2; bases outside the gene matches: 0. The germline gives CDR1 MGHDK, CDR2 SYGVNS. CDR3 nucleotides: TGTGCCAGCAGTGGACAGGGGAACTATGGCTACACCTTC. Encoded protein: CASSGQGNYGYTF.

The V call is TRBV11-2, the J call TRBJ2-1; D is unresolved. The CDR3 consists of 15 residues. The germline gives CDR1 SGHAT, CDR2 FQNNGV. Trimming stripped 4 bases from V and 8 bases from J, with 18 bases between. In nucleotides, the CDR3 is TGTGCCAGCAGCTCCCTACCCGGAGAAGGTTATGAGCAGTTCTTC. As protein: CASSSLPGEGYEQFF.

The chain joins TRBV4-1 to TRBJ1-5; maybe TRBD1 (6 bases). The germline V gene has CDR1 MGHRA and CDR2 YSYEKL. The CDR3 has 14 amino acids. V lost 3 bases and J lost 7, with 13 bases in between. The CDR3 is CASSHTGPTQPQHF. Here the CDR3 DNA reads TGCGCCAGCAGCCACACAGGGCCAACCCAGCCCCAGCATTTT.

V is TRBV14 and J is TRBJ1-2, with D tentatively TRBD1 (5 bases). Trimming removed 1 base at V and 8 bases at J, with 8 bases between. The CDR3 contains 12 residues. Looked up from germline, CDR1 is SGHDN and CDR2 is FVKESK. This CDR3 is CASSQATVGYTF. CDR3 bases: TGTGCCAGCAGCCAAGCGACAGTGGGCTACACCTTC.

The chain has TRBV5-1 and TRBJ2-7, with TRBD1 identical over 8 bases. Germline values: CDR1 SGHRS, CDR2 YFSETQ. This CDR3 comprises 14 residues. The J segment lost 6 bases and the V segment lost 4 bases, leaving 9 bases of the junction unmatched. CDR3: CASSPRDRIGEQYF. The CDR3 region has the DNA TGCGCCAGCAGCCCCCGGGACAGGATCGGCGAGCAGTACTTC.

The genes are TRBV5-4 and TRBJ1-2; D is unclear. The CDR3 contains 15 residues. Trimming cost V 2 bases and J 7 bases, with 18 bases left between them. The germline V gene has CDR1 SGHNT and CDR2 YYREEE (reference sequence). The CDR3 reads CASSFGEPEKGGYTF. CDR3 nucleotides: TGTGCCAGCAGCTTCGGGGAGCCAGAAAAAGGTGGCTACACCTTC.

The CDR3 protein is CASSGLAGGCNEQFF. For the CDR3, the DNA is TGTGCCAGCAGCGGACTAGCGGGAGGCTGCAATGAGCAGTTCTTC. The rearrangement joins TRBV3-1 (or the pseudogene TRBV3-2) to TRBJ2-1, with 14 positions matching TRBD2. After removal of 5 bases from V and 6 bases from J, the junction contained 3 bases not matched to a gene. Germline CDR1 reads LGHDT; CDR2 reads YNNKEL (reference sequence). The CDR3 totals 15 residues.